This TCR beta chain emerged from a study of vaccination effects on CD4 cells after COVID-19. At the level of the study: Post-vaccine specimens arrived a median 72 days past the second dose.

Findings and caveats of the study: Clones of infection and vaccine origin contracted markedly late after vaccination.

This clone was observed a single time. The antigen is not known. With the ViraFEST assay, the study expanded antigen-specific CD4+ T cells using viral peptide pools, then sequenced them. Subsequent to 10 days of culture, CD4+ T cells were isolated. Each participant received a vaccine that was either BNT162b2 or mRNA-1273, given as two doses. None of these healthy vaccinees had been infected with SARS-CoV-2 before vaccination. On both days 3 and 7, half of the culture medium was replaced with IL-2 medium. The germline CDR1 and CDR2 sequences are MDHEN and SYDVKM. V was clipped by 3 bases and J by 8 bases, with 10 bases between them. The CDR3 sequence is 13 residues long. The table came from immunoSEQ multiplex PCR; TCRdb's copy has only in-frame clones and leaves some out. This table has over 25,000 clones, roughly 80% appearing once.

Sequenced here: CD4+ T cells from PBMCs cultured with SARS-CoV-2 spike peptides, sampled after COVID-19 vaccination. The rearrangement links TRBV28 to TRBJ1-4; a weak D match, TRBD1 (5 bases). The sequence derives from a human donor who received a COVID-19 vaccine. Some clones in this sample may be carry-over from other donors' samples. The CDR3: CASSFPGREKLFF. CDR3 in DNA: TGTGCCAGCAGTTTCCCAGGGCGGGAAAAACTGTTTTTT.